Here is one TCR beta chain with its context. Antigen: not known. The entry originates in a study of siplizumab effects on memory and regulatory T cells. Germline loops: CDR1 MNHEY, CDR2 SMNVEV (reference sequence). Trimming cost V 2 bases and J 5 bases; bases outside gene matches: 8. The CDR3 is made up of 15 amino acids. Here immunoSEQ multiplex PCR was the method, and the copy in TCRdb shows in-frame clones only, minus some. Found here are 55,000 to 65,000 clones, around 97% of them singletons; the top ten hold 0.95% to 1.4%. The study, taken as a whole, reports: Proliferating siplizumab-culture Treg suppressive function went unconfirmed. Versus more than 25% in controls, the mappable alloreactive CD4+ clones averaged approximately 69% Treg-derived with siplizumab.

Specimen: naive CD8+ T cells sorted from blood. This clonotype originated in a human donor in good health. The chain links TRBV27 to TRBJ2-5; 7 bases are shared with TRBD2. DNA for the CDR3: TGTGCCAGCAGTTTAAGGGCGGCGCGGGGGGAGACCCAGTACTTC. Its protein is CASSLRAARGETQYF.